Below, 20 T cell receptor beta chains from the same sample are listed, as sequenced in a study of cytomegalovirus exposure and HLA in healthy donors (dated by TCRdb to about 2017). Libraries were prepared through the immunoSEQ multiplex PCR assay. The multiplex PCR relied on a mix of 60 forward primers for TCR Vbeta segments and 13 reverse primers for TCR Jbeta segments. Imported from immuneACCESS, the table was reduced by TCRdb to in-frame sequences with V and J called. These copies leave out some clones; in studies compared against another copy, an unresolved V gene accounts for under half, and the cause of the remainder is not known. This sample's listing comprises about 54,000 clones. Approximately 6.9% of the sample belongs to the ten largest clones. The sequencing sample was made of PBMCs. Receptor source: a woman aged 40-49 years in good health and CMV-seronegative.

The rearrangement links TRBV5-1 to TRBJ1-4, with a tentative D call TRBD1 (6 bases). The CDR3 totals 14 residues. Germline V gives CDR1 SGHRS, CDR2 YFSETQ. V was pared by 4 bases and J by 6 bases, with 13 bases between. CDR3 DNA sequence: TGCGCCAGCAGCCTGGACAGATGGGATGAAAAACTGTTTTTT. Protein sequence: CASSLDRWDEKLFF.

V usage is TRBV15 and J usage is TRBJ1-4; possibly TRBD1 for D (5 bases). From germline, CDR1 is LNHNV and CDR2 YYDKDF (reference sequence). V dropped 0 bases and J dropped 7 bases, with 12 bases sitting between them. The CDR3 runs 15 residues. The CDR3 protein is CATSRESQGGEKLFF. In DNA form, the CDR3 reads TGTGCCACCAGCAGAGAGTCGCAGGGTGGTGAAAAACTGTTTTTT.

The genes are TRBV7-2 and TRBJ2-7; D gene unclear. CDR3 size: 15 residues. V was trimmed by 1 base and J by 0 bases, leaving 10 bases between them. From germline, CDR1 is SGHTA and CDR2 FQGNSA. CDR3 nucleotides: TGTGCCAGCAGCTTAGGAGTCGGGTTCTCCTACGAGCAGTACTTC. It codes for CASSLGVGFSYEQYF. The whole variable domain, remainder taken from reference TRBV7-2 and TRBJ2-7, is GAGVSQSPSNKVTEKGKDVELRCDPISGHTALYWYRQSLGQGLEFLIYFQGNSAPDKSGLPSDRFSAERTGGSVSTLTIQRTQQEDSAVYLCASSLGVGFSYEQYFGPGTRLTVT.

This sequence joins TRBV7-9 and TRBJ2-7, with 9 positions matching TRBD1. This CDR3 comprises 16 residues. Germline trimming cut 1 base from V and 6 bases from J; bases unmatched to any gene: 10. Looked up from germline, CDR1 is SEHNR and CDR2 is FQNEAQ (reference sequence). The CDR3 bases are TGTGCCAGCAGCTTAGGGGGGACAGGGTCTCCGGGCGAGCAGTACTTC. The encoded protein is CASSLGGTGSPGEQYF.

The CDR3 DNA follows: TGTGCCAGTAGTATTGTGGACAGGGACAATGAGCAGTTCTTC. This codes for CASSIVDRDNEQFF. The V gene is TRBV19, the J gene TRBJ2-1; TRBD1 matches at 8 bases. Unmatched junction bases numbered 3, after V lost 3 bases and J lost 5 bases. Germline CDR1 LNHDA, CDR2 SQIVND (reference sequence). The CDR3 extends over 14 amino acids.

Turning to this clone: The same CDR3 can be traced to other DNA sequences in this sample. The chain couples TRBV6-5 to TRBJ2-1, with D perhaps TRBD2 (6 bases). Germline assignment: CDR1 MNHEY and CDR2 SVGAGI. Trimming pared 1 base from V and 6 bases from J, leaving 13 bases between. The CDR3 length is 15 residues. The chain's CDR3 is CASSYYSLEGNEQFF. The DNA of the CDR3 is TGTGCCAGCAGTTACTACTCCCTGGAGGGCAATGAGCAGTTCTTC.

The genes are TRBV5-1 and TRBJ2-7; tentatively, D is TRBD2 (5 bases). The CDR3 extends over 14 amino acids. V lost 3 bases to trimming and J lost 1 base, with 11 bases between them. Germline assignment: CDR1 SGHRS and CDR2 YFSETQ. The CDR3 sequence: CASSSLTGSYEQYF. CDR3 nucleotide sequence: TGCGCCAGCAGCTCCCTGACGGGATCCTACGAGCAGTACTTC.

The rearrangement links TRBV11-1 to TRBJ1-2, with 10 bases matching TRBD1. Germline loops: CDR1 SGHAT, CDR2 FQDESV (reference sequence). With 5 bases clipped from V and 0 bases from J, the junction kept 6 bases outside the gene matches. This CDR3 spans 16 amino acids. The CDR3 reads CASSKGQGEANYGYTF. CDR3 in DNA: TGTGCCAGCAGCAAAGGACAGGGGGAAGCTAACTATGGCTACACCTTC.

The genes are TRBV30 and TRBJ2-3; 14 positions agree with TRBD2. V shed 2 bases, J shed 4 bases, and the junction held 17 bases outside the gene matches. The CDR3 is 20 residues long. Germline V gives CDR1 GTSNPN, CDR2 SVGIG (reference sequence). DNA of the CDR3: TGTGCCTGGAGTTCCCTGACTAGCGGGGGGGCCGCATCGCCTGCAGATACGCAGTATTTT. Translated, it gives CAWSSLTSGGAASPADTQYF.

The chain uses TRBV28 and TRBJ1-6; possibly TRBD1 for D (5 bases). This CDR3 contains 14 residues. Per the germline V gene, CDR1 is MDHEN and CDR2 is SYDVKM. V was clipped by 7 bases and J by 8 bases, with 15 bases between them. CDR3 bases: TGTGCCAGCACTCCGAGGGCGGGGGATTCACCCCTCCACTTT. Translation: CASTPRAGDSPLHF.

V usage is TRBV7-9 and J usage is TRBJ1-5, with 8 bases that match TRBD1. This CDR3 is built from 16 residues. V lost 5 bases to trimming and J lost 2 bases; unmatched junction nucleotides: 8. The germline gives CDR1 SEHNR, CDR2 FQNEAQ (reference sequence). This CDR3 is CASSAGQEIGNQPQHF. The CDR3 DNA reads TGTGCCAGCAGCGCGGGACAGGAAATCGGCAATCAGCCCCAGCATTTT.

V usage is TRBV18 and J usage is TRBJ2-7; possibly TRBD1 for D (5 bases). Trimming cost V 3 bases and J 2 bases, with 14 bases left between them. Germline CDR1 and CDR2: KGHSH and LQKENI. The CDR3 is made up of 15 amino acids. This CDR3 reads CASSPRAGNTYEQYF. CDR3 bases: TGTGCCAGCTCACCTCGGGCAGGGAACACCTACGAGCAGTACTTC.

This chain connects TRBV7-9 to TRBJ1-6; possible D gene TRBD1, 5 bases. Per the germline V gene, CDR1 is SEHNR and CDR2 is FQNEAQ (reference sequence). V lost 1 base and J 8 bases, leaving 9 bases between the germline ends. CDR3 length: 14 amino acids. This CDR3 is CASSLDQGYSPLHF. In nucleotides, the CDR3 is TGTGCCAGCAGCTTAGATCAGGGATATTCACCCCTCCACTTT. Full variable domain (missing parts from reference TRBV7-9 and TRBJ1-6): DTGVSQNPRHKITKRGQNVTFRCDPISEHNRLYWYRQTLGQGPEFLTYFQNEAQLEKSRLLSDRFSAERPKGSFSTLEIQRTEQGDSAMYLCASSLDQGYSPLHFGNGTRLTVT.

The chain couples TRBV7-9 to TRBJ1-2; perhaps TRBD1 as D (6 bases). In germline, CDR1 is SEHNR, CDR2 FQNEAQ (reference sequence). This CDR3 spans 14 amino acids. Trimming removed 1 base at V and 3 bases at J, with 9 bases between. CDR3 region: CASSLGGLDYGYTF. The CDR3 bases are TGTGCCAGCAGCTTAGGGGGGCTGGACTATGGCTACACCTTC.

V gene TRBV28 combines with J gene TRBJ1-2; no firm D call. Germline V gives CDR1 MDHEN, CDR2 SYDVKM. Between the trimmed V and J ends, which lost 6 bases and 6 bases, there was a span of 11 bases. This CDR3 has 12 amino acids. The CDR3: CASRARQDGYTF. The CDR3 nucleotides read TGTGCCAGCAGGGCCCGCCAGGATGGCTACACCTTC.

The gene calls are TRBV18 and TRBJ1-1, with 7 bases matching TRBD1. This CDR3 spans 15 amino acids. The V gene's germline CDR1 is KGHSH and CDR2 LQKENI. V was pared by 1 base and J by 5 bases, with 7 bases of the junction left unmatched. CDR3 protein: CASSPLAGGKTEAFF. In DNA form, the CDR3 reads TGTGCCAGCTCACCACTGGCAGGGGGGAAGACTGAAGCTTTCTTT.

J is TRBJ1-2 and V is TRBV18; unclear D gene. V lost 5 bases to trimming and J lost 7 bases, with 8 bases between them. The CDR3 has 11 amino acids. Germline CDR1 and CDR2: KGHSH and LQKENI. This CDR3 reads CASSEATGYTF. CDR3 nucleotide sequence: TGTGCCAGCTCAGAGGCGACTGGCTACACCTTC.

V and J are TRBV5-1 and TRBJ2-3; 8 bases line up with TRBD1. This CDR3 is 15 amino acids long. CDR1 SGHRS and CDR2 YFSETQ come from the germline V gene. Trimming removed 2 bases from V and 3 bases from J; junction bases left unmatched: 5. CDR3 amino acids: CASSLGGQGTDTQYF. CDR3 nucleotides: TGCGCCAGCAGCTTAGGAGGACAGGGAACAGATACGCAGTATTTT.

This chain joins TRBV28 and TRBJ2-3; TRBD1 matches 7 bases. There are 13 residues in the CDR3. V trimming: 4 bases; J trimming: 5 bases; junction bases outside the gene matches: 3. Germline loops: CDR1 MDHEN, CDR2 SYDVKM. Here the CDR3 reads CASSSTGLDTQYF. The CDR3 DNA is TGTGCCAGCAGTTCGACAGGGTTAGATACGCAGTATTTT.

The gene calls are TRBV5-1 and TRBJ2-3; D might be TRBD2 (6 bases). The CDR3 loop spans 15 amino acids. V was pared by 4 bases and J by 6 bases, with 18 bases between. Germline CDR1 and CDR2: SGHRS and YFSETQ. In DNA, the CDR3 is TGCGCCAGCAGCGCCGGCCCTCGACGGGAGGATACGCAGTATTTT. Translated, it gives CASSAGPRREDTQYF.